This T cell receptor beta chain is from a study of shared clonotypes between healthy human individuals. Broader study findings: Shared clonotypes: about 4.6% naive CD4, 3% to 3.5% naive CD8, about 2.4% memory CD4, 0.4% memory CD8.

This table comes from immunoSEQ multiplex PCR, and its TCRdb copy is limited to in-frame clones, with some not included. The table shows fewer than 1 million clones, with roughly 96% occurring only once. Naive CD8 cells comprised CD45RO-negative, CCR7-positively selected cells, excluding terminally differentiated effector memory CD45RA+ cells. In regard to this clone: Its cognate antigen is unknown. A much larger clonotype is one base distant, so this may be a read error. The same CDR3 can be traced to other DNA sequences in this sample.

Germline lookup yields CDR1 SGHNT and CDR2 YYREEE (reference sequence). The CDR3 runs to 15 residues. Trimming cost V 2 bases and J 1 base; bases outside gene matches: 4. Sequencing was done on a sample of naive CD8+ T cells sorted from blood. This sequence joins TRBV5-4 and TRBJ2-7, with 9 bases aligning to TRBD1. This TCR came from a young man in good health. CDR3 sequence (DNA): TGTGCCAGCAGCTTAACGGGACAGGGTTCCTACGAGCAGTACTTC. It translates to CASSLTGQGSYEQYF. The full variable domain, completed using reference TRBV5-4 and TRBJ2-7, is ETGVTQSPTHLIKTRGQQVTLRCSSQSGHNTVSWYQQALGQGPQFIFQYYREEENGRGNFPPRFSGLQFPNYSSELNVNALELDDSALYLCASSLTGQGSYEQYFGPGTRLTVT.